Listed here are 30 T cell receptor beta chains from one sample, sequenced in a study of shared clonotypes between healthy human individuals. Terminally differentiated effector memory CD45RA+ cells were excluded by CCR7 positive selection of CD45RO-negative cells. Libraries were prepared by immunoSEQ multiplex PCR; TCRdb keeps only in-frame clonotypes and omits some of them. The sample consists of millions of clones, about 95% of them appearing once. Specimen: naive CD8+ T cells sorted from blood. Every receptor here comes from a man between 18 and 35 years old in good health.

The chain is built from TRBV7-9 and TRBJ2-7; D may match TRBD1 or TRBD2 (5 bases each). CDR1 is SEHNR, CDR2 FQNEAQ, per germline (reference sequence). The CDR3 has 14 residues. Trimming took 1 base from V and 6 from J, leaving 13 bases between them. The CDR3 DNA is TGTGCCAGCAGCTTAGGGAACACGGGGACCGAGCAGTACTTC. It is translated as CASSLGNTGTEQYF. Looking up the rest from reference TRBV7-9 and TRBJ2-7 gives the full variable domain: DTGVSQNPRHKITKRGQNVTFRCDPISEHNRLYWYRQTLGQGPEFLTYFQNEAQLEKSRLLSDRFSAERPKGSFSTLEIQRTEQGDSAMYLCASSLGNTGTEQYFGPGTRLTVT.

Details on this clone: In the same sample, other DNA sequences code for this CDR3. The chain employs TRBV7-2 and TRBJ2-3; the match to TRBD2 covers 12 bases. Losses at the gene ends were 5 bases for V and 3 bases for J; bases not matched to a gene: 3. Germline V gene lookup returns CDR1 SGHTA and CDR2 FQGNSA. The CDR3 covers 15 residues. The CDR3 DNA follows: TGTGCCAGCAGCCTCGGGACTAGCGGGACAGATACGCAGTATTTT. The encoded protein is CASSLGTSGTDTQYF.

The chain uses TRBV5-4 and TRBJ1-1; 7 bases match TRBD1. This CDR3 spans 14 amino acids. After removal of 2 bases from V and 5 bases from J, the junction contained 6 bases not matched to a gene. CDR1 and CDR2 (germline): SGHNT, YYREEE (reference sequence). The CDR3 protein is CASSFKGAGTEAFF. The CDR3 coding sequence is TGTGCCAGCAGCTTTAAGGGGGCAGGGACTGAAGCTTTCTTT.

This clone was seen just once. V and J are TRBV28 and TRBJ2-7; no firm D call. Trimming cost V 3 bases and J 1 base, with 10 bases left between them. CDR1 is MDHEN, CDR2 SYDVKM, per germline. This CDR3 region has 14 residues. CDR3 nucleotide sequence: TGTGCCAGCAGTTTCGCGAGCAATTCCTACGAGCAGTACTTC. This gives the protein CASSFASNSYEQYF.

The chain combines TRBV2 with TRBJ1-4; D is undetermined. Germline CDR1 SNHLY, CDR2 FYNNEI. CDR3 size: 14 residues. Trimming took 6 bases from V and 7 from J, leaving 15 bases between them. CDR3: CASSPVNRIEKLFF. The CDR3, as DNA: TGTGCCAGCAGCCCGGTCAACCGGATTGAAAAACTGTTTTTT.

The chain has TRBV4-1 and TRBJ2-3; 10 bases are shared with TRBD2. Germline lookup yields CDR1 MGHRA and CDR2 YSYEKL. With V trimmed by 2 bases and J by 0 bases, 17 bases remained unmatched. This CDR3 is 21 amino acids long. The CDR3 loop is CASSQSEFGSGRAHSTDTQYF. CDR3 DNA sequence: TGCGCCAGCAGCCAATCGGAGTTCGGCAGCGGGAGGGCCCACAGCACAGATACGCAGTATTTT.

This rearrangement joins TRBV6-5 to TRBJ1-6; perhaps TRBD1 as D (6 bases). CDR3 length: 15 residues. V lost 6 bases and J 13 bases, leaving 22 bases between the germline ends. Germline CDR1 reads MNHEY; CDR2 reads SVGAGI. The CDR3 reads CASRGAEGAFSPLHF. CDR3 nucleotides: TGTGCCAGCAGGGGGGCAGAAGGGGCCTTTTCGCCCCTCCACTTT.

Concerning this clone itself: This sample also contains other DNA sequences that code for the same CDR3. The chain employs TRBV5-4 and TRBJ2-5; possibly TRBD1 for D (6 bases). CDR1 and CDR2 (germline): SGHNT, YYREEE (reference sequence). The CDR3 runs to 14 residues. V lost 4 bases to trimming and J lost 5 bases, with 15 bases between them. In nucleotides, the CDR3 is TGTGCCAGCAGCCCCCAAGGGGGTGGTGAGACCCAGTACTTC. The encoded protein is CASSPQGGGETQYF.

The V gene is TRBV6-5, the J gene TRBJ2-3; 7 positions match TRBD2. The trim removed 2 bases at V and 5 bases at J, leaving 1 base unmatched. Germline assignment: CDR1 MNHEY and CDR2 SVGAGI. The CDR3 has 13 residues. In DNA form, the CDR3 reads TGTGCCAGCAGTTACACTAGCGTAGATACGCAGTATTTT. Translation gives CASSYTSVDTQYF.

CDR3 coding DNA: TGTGCCAGCAGTTTATCCTCCACTAGCGGCAATGAGCAGTTCTTC. Translating it yields CASSLSSTSGNEQFF. The chain is built from TRBV27 and TRBJ2-1; TRBD2 matches 8 bases. Losses at the gene ends were 0 bases for V and 6 bases for J; bases not matched to a gene: 4. Germline values: CDR1 MNHEY, CDR2 SMNVEV (reference sequence). The CDR3 contains 15 residues.

The chain has TRBV27 and TRBJ2-3, with TRBD2 matching 8 bases. Germline-derived CDR1 and CDR2 are MNHEY and SMNVEV (reference sequence). Trimming removed 5 bases from V and 0 bases from J; junction bases left unmatched: 4. This CDR3 is built from 15 residues. The CDR3 loop is CASSPAGVSTDTQYF. The CDR3 coding sequence is TGTGCCAGCAGTCCAGCGGGAGTTAGCACAGATACGCAGTATTTT.

As regards this clone: Other DNA sequences of this sample code for an identical CDR3. The chain has TRBV6-5 and TRBJ2-2, with TRBD1 matching 7 bases. CDR1 MNHEY and CDR2 SVGAGI come from the germline V gene. The CDR3 is 15 residues long. Trimming cost V 4 bases and J 3 bases; bases outside gene matches: 5. The chain's CDR3 is CASSSTGSDTGELFF. CDR3 in DNA: TGTGCCAGCAGTTCGACAGGGTCGGACACCGGGGAGCTGTTTTTT.

This clone has just one count. The V and J genes are TRBV11-2 and TRBJ2-7; TRBD2 matches at 9 bases. V trimming: 10 bases; J trimming: 4 bases; junction bases outside the gene matches: 14. CDR1 is SGHAT and CDR2 is FQNNGV in the germline V gene. CDR3 size: 15 residues. The CDR3 DNA reads TGTGCCACCCTTATAGGAGCGGGAGGTGGTTACGAGCAGTACTTC. This encodes CATLIGAGGGYEQYF.

The chain couples TRBV7-6 to TRBJ1-6; TRBD1 is a possible D gene (5 bases). The germline V gene has CDR1 SGHVS and CDR2 FNYEAQ. Between the trimmed V and J ends, which lost 2 bases and 4 bases, there was a span of 12 bases. The CDR3 covers 16 residues. CDR3 protein: CASSLSSGEYNSPLHF. In DNA form, the CDR3 reads TGTGCCAGCAGCTTAAGCTCGGGGGAGTATAATTCACCCCTCCACTTT.

This rearrangement joins TRBV7-9 to TRBJ1-2; 9 bases align to TRBD1. Trimming cost V 5 bases and J 8 bases; bases outside gene matches: 6. CDR1 is SEHNR and CDR2 is FQNEAQ in the germline V gene (reference sequence). The CDR3 loop spans 13 amino acids. The CDR3 reads CASSPTGGDGYTF. The CDR3 bases are TGTGCCAGCAGCCCCACAGGGGGCGACGGCTACACCTTC.

This chain connects TRBV2 to TRBJ2-5; D remains ambiguous. The J call may be incorrect, as the DNA end agrees better with TRBJ2-7. The CDR3 runs 12 residues. Germline CDR1 SNHLY, CDR2 FYNNEI. CDR3 in amino acids: CASSEGFYEQYF. The CDR3 bases are TGTGCCAGCAGTGAGGGATTCTACGAGCAGTACTTC.

This clone appeared a single time. This sequence joins TRBV7-8 and TRBJ2-7; 11 bases map to TRBD2. In germline, CDR1 is SGHVS, CDR2 FQNEAQ. The CDR3 extends over 17 amino acids. Trimming at V came to 5 bases and at J to 4 bases, leaving 13 bases not matched to a gene. Written as DNA, the CDR3 is TGTGCCAGCAGCCACACCACCATAGCGGGGGGGCTTTACGAGCAGTACTTC. Protein sequence: CASSHTTIAGGLYEQYF.

The chain joins TRBV5-1 to TRBJ2-7; TRBD1 aligns across 7 bases. The CDR3 consists of 16 residues. Germline lookup yields CDR1 SGHRS and CDR2 YFSETQ. J was trimmed by 2 bases and V by 0 bases; bases with no gene match: 8. This chain's CDR3 is CASSLAQGVVAYEQYF. Written as DNA, the CDR3 is TGCGCCAGCAGCTTGGCCCAGGGGGTGGTAGCCTACGAGCAGTACTTC.

The rearrangement links TRBV6-6 to TRBJ1-3; TRBD1 aligns across 7 bases. J was trimmed by 0 bases and V by 8 bases; bases with no gene match: 7. Germline V gene lookup returns CDR1 MNHNY and CDR2 SVGAGI (reference sequence). CDR3 size: 15 residues. CDR3 region: CASGPAGGSGNTIYF. The DNA of the CDR3 is TGTGCCAGCGGGCCTGCAGGGGGCTCTGGAAACACCATATATTTT.

The chain has TRBV27 and TRBJ2-7; unclear D gene. Germline CDR1 reads MNHEY; CDR2 reads SMNVEV (reference sequence). The CDR3 runs 16 residues. The V end lost 2 bases, the J end lost 0 bases, and 14 bases lay between the germline ends. CDR3 coding DNA: TGTGCCAGCAGTTTAACCCCTAACCGTATCTCCTACGAGCAGTACTTC. It translates to CASSLTPNRISYEQYF.

This rearrangement joins TRBV7-9 to TRBJ2-5, with 8 bases lining up with TRBD1. From germline, CDR1 is SEHNR and CDR2 FQNEAQ (reference sequence). The V segment lost 5 bases and the J segment 5 bases; nucleotides outside the gene matches: 10. This CDR3 is built from 15 residues. The CDR3 nucleotides read TGTGCCAGCAGCGCAATGACAGGGGAGTCGGAGACCCAGTACTTC. Translation gives CASSAMTGESETQYF. Full variable domain (missing parts from reference TRBV7-9 and TRBJ2-5): DTGVSQNPRHKITKRGQNVTFRCDPISEHNRLYWYRQTLGQGPEFLTYFQNEAQLEKSRLLSDRFSAERPKGSFSTLEIQRTEQGDSAMYLCASSAMTGESETQYFGPGTRLLVL.

This clone was found once. The chain employs TRBV7-9 and TRBJ2-5, with D possibly called TRBD1 or TRBD2 (6 bases each). Between the trimmed V and J ends, which lost 7 bases and 2 bases, there was a span of 17 bases. Germline loops: CDR1 SEHNR, CDR2 FQNEAQ (reference sequence). The CDR3 length is 15 residues. Here the CDR3 DNA reads TGTGCCAGCACCCCCAGGGGAGGAGGGCAAGAGACCCAGTACTTC. Protein: CASTPRGGGQETQYF.

The rearrangement joins TRBV5-1 to TRBJ2-7; D gene unclear. Germline CDR1 and CDR2: SGHRS and YFSETQ. This CDR3 comprises 13 residues. Deletions cut 2 bases from V and 2 bases from J, with 8 bases between. This chain's CDR3 is CASSFADPYEQYF. The CDR3 DNA reads TGCGCCAGCAGCTTCGCGGACCCCTACGAGCAGTACTTC.

This chain links TRBV18 with TRBJ2-7, with TRBD1 matching over 7 bases. V lost 2 bases, J lost 3 bases, and 7 bases stayed unmatched. CDR1 is KGHSH, CDR2 LQKENI, per germline. CDR3 size: 15 residues. This CDR3 reads CASSPVDRSNYEQYF. As DNA, the CDR3 is TGTGCCAGCTCACCAGTGGACAGGAGTAACTACGAGCAGTACTTC.

A word on this clone: Distinct nucleotide sequences in the sample also encode this CDR3. The chain is built from TRBV6-5 and TRBJ1-3, with D unclear. V gave up 2 bases and J gave up 0 bases, with 8 bases separating them. The CDR3 is 15 amino acids. Germline CDR1 and CDR2: MNHEY and SVGAGI. In DNA form, the CDR3 reads TGTGCCAGCAGTTACGGGAGCAGCTCTGGAAACACCATATATTTT. It translates to CASSYGSSSGNTIYF.

For this clone: This CDR3 is also generated by other DNA sequences in the sample. The rearrangement links TRBV6-6 to TRBJ2-3; 12 bases align to TRBD2. CDR3 size: 16 residues. Germline CDR1 and CDR2: MNHNY and SVGAGI (reference sequence). J was trimmed by 3 bases and V by 2 bases; bases with no gene match: 3. As DNA, the CDR3 is TGTGCCAGCAGTTACCGCGGGACTAGCGGGACAGATACGCAGTATTTT. This encodes CASSYRGTSGTDTQYF.

The rearrangement joins TRBV7-9 to TRBJ1-2; D might be TRBD1 (6 bases). Trimming took 4 bases from V and 5 from J, leaving 17 bases between them. This CDR3 contains 15 residues. Per the germline V gene, CDR1 is SEHNR and CDR2 is FQNEAQ (reference sequence). CDR3 amino acids: CASSSTRQEPYGYTF. The CDR3 coding sequence is TGTGCCAGCAGCTCAACCAGACAGGAGCCTTATGGCTACACCTTC.

The V and J genes are TRBV18 and TRBJ1-2; D not resolved. The CDR3 is 14 residues long. Germline V gene lookup returns CDR1 KGHSH and CDR2 LQKENI. V lost 3 bases and J 8 bases, leaving 16 bases between the germline ends. The CDR3, as DNA: TGTGCCAGCTCACCCCCTAGCCCCATGCGGGGCTACACCTTC. Protein sequence: CASSPPSPMRGYTF.

This chain uses TRBV6-5 with TRBJ1-1, with a weak D call TRBD1 (6 bases). The germline V and J ends were trimmed by 0 bases and 7 bases, with 15 bases remaining between them. Germline values: CDR1 MNHEY, CDR2 SVGAGI. CDR3 length equals 15 residues. CDR3 residues: CASSYSQGLFSEAFF. CDR3 coding DNA: TGTGCCAGCAGTTACTCACAGGGATTATTTAGTGAAGCTTTCTTT.

The CDR3: CASSNFKGQEGDTQYF. The CDR3 nucleotides read TGCGCCAGCAGCAACTTTAAGGGGCAAGAGGGAGATACGCAGTATTTT. The J gene is TRBJ2-3, the V gene TRBV4-3; TRBD1 or TRBD2 may be the D gene (5 bases each). Trimming took off 5 bases at V and 5 bases at J, with 20 bases between the two ends. Germline V gene data show CDR1 as LGHNA and CDR2 as YSLEER. The CDR3 sequence is 16 residues long.